This T cell receptor beta chain derives from a study of blood T cell repertoires in COVID-19. Overall study context: Researchers got acute and convalescent COVID-19 samples from the United States, Italy and Spain. From T cells, B-cell-depleted T cells, or PBMCs came the material, which was cDNA or gDNA.

Per the study methods: Estimates of nucleated cell counts were drawn from the amplification of reference gene primers. This table comes from immunoSEQ multiplex PCR, and its TCRdb copy is limited to in-frame clones, with some not included. V, J and clone size derive from that table, while D and trimming were established from the DNA sequence. The sample includes roughly 120,000 clones, about 83% of them seen just once. Trimming pared 6 bases from V and 4 bases from J, leaving 8 bases between. The CDR3 covers 11 residues. Germline CDR1 reads DFQATT; CDR2 reads SNEGSKA (reference sequence). Sequenced: peripheral blood. The chain employs TRBV20-1 and TRBJ2-3; D might be TRBD1 (5 bases). This receptor was taken from a human donor in a cohort sampled during active COVID-19. The CDR3 reads CSANRPDTQYF. The CDR3 DNA reads as TGCAGTGCCAACAGGCCAGATACGCAGTATTTT.